The 2 T cell receptor beta chains given below trace back to one sample, sequenced in a study of spatial heterogeneity in lung cancer. The time point is: sample taken at primary tumor resection. Unsorted whole RNA from tumor, nontumor lung or frozen PBMC underwent sequencing. TCRdb passed the 5' RACE reads through MiXCR, listing each CDR3 protein once. The repertoire includes about 52,000 distinct CDR3 sequences, about 7% of them detected once, and about 2.6% sits in the top ten. The sample here was PBMCs, taken at surgery. Receptors originate from a female donor with early-stage non-small cell lung cancer.

This clonotype was counted many times. The J gene is TRBJ1-5, the V gene TRBV28; TRBD1 agrees at 9 bases. V dropped 6 bases and J dropped 7; count of bases not matched to a gene: 10. The CDR3 is 15 residues long. Germline CDR1 reads MDHEN; CDR2 reads SYDVKM. The DNA of the CDR3 is TGTGCCAGCAGGACACAGGGGGCGCAGCGGCAGCCCCAGCATTTT. It is translated as CASRTQGAQRQPQHF.

This clonotype was seen a few times. This chain joins TRBV5-6 and TRBJ2-1, with D maybe TRBD2 (6 bases). V lost 3 bases to trimming and J lost 0 bases, with 22 bases between them. Germline V lookup: CDR1 SGHDT, CDR2 YYEEEE. This CDR3 spans 19 amino acids. CDR3 amino acids: CASSSIGVWGDPSYNEQFF. Here the CDR3 DNA reads TGTGCCAGCAGCTCGATCGGGGTCTGGGGGGATCCCTCCTACAATGAGCAGTTCTTC. Combining the CDR3 with reference TRBV5-6 and TRBJ2-1 gives the whole variable domain DAGVTQSPTHLIKTRGQQVTLRCSPKSGHDTVSWYQQALGQGPQFIFQYYEEEERQRGNFPDRFSGHQFPNYSSELNVNALLLGDSALYLCASSSIGVWGDPSYNEQFFGPGTRLTVL.